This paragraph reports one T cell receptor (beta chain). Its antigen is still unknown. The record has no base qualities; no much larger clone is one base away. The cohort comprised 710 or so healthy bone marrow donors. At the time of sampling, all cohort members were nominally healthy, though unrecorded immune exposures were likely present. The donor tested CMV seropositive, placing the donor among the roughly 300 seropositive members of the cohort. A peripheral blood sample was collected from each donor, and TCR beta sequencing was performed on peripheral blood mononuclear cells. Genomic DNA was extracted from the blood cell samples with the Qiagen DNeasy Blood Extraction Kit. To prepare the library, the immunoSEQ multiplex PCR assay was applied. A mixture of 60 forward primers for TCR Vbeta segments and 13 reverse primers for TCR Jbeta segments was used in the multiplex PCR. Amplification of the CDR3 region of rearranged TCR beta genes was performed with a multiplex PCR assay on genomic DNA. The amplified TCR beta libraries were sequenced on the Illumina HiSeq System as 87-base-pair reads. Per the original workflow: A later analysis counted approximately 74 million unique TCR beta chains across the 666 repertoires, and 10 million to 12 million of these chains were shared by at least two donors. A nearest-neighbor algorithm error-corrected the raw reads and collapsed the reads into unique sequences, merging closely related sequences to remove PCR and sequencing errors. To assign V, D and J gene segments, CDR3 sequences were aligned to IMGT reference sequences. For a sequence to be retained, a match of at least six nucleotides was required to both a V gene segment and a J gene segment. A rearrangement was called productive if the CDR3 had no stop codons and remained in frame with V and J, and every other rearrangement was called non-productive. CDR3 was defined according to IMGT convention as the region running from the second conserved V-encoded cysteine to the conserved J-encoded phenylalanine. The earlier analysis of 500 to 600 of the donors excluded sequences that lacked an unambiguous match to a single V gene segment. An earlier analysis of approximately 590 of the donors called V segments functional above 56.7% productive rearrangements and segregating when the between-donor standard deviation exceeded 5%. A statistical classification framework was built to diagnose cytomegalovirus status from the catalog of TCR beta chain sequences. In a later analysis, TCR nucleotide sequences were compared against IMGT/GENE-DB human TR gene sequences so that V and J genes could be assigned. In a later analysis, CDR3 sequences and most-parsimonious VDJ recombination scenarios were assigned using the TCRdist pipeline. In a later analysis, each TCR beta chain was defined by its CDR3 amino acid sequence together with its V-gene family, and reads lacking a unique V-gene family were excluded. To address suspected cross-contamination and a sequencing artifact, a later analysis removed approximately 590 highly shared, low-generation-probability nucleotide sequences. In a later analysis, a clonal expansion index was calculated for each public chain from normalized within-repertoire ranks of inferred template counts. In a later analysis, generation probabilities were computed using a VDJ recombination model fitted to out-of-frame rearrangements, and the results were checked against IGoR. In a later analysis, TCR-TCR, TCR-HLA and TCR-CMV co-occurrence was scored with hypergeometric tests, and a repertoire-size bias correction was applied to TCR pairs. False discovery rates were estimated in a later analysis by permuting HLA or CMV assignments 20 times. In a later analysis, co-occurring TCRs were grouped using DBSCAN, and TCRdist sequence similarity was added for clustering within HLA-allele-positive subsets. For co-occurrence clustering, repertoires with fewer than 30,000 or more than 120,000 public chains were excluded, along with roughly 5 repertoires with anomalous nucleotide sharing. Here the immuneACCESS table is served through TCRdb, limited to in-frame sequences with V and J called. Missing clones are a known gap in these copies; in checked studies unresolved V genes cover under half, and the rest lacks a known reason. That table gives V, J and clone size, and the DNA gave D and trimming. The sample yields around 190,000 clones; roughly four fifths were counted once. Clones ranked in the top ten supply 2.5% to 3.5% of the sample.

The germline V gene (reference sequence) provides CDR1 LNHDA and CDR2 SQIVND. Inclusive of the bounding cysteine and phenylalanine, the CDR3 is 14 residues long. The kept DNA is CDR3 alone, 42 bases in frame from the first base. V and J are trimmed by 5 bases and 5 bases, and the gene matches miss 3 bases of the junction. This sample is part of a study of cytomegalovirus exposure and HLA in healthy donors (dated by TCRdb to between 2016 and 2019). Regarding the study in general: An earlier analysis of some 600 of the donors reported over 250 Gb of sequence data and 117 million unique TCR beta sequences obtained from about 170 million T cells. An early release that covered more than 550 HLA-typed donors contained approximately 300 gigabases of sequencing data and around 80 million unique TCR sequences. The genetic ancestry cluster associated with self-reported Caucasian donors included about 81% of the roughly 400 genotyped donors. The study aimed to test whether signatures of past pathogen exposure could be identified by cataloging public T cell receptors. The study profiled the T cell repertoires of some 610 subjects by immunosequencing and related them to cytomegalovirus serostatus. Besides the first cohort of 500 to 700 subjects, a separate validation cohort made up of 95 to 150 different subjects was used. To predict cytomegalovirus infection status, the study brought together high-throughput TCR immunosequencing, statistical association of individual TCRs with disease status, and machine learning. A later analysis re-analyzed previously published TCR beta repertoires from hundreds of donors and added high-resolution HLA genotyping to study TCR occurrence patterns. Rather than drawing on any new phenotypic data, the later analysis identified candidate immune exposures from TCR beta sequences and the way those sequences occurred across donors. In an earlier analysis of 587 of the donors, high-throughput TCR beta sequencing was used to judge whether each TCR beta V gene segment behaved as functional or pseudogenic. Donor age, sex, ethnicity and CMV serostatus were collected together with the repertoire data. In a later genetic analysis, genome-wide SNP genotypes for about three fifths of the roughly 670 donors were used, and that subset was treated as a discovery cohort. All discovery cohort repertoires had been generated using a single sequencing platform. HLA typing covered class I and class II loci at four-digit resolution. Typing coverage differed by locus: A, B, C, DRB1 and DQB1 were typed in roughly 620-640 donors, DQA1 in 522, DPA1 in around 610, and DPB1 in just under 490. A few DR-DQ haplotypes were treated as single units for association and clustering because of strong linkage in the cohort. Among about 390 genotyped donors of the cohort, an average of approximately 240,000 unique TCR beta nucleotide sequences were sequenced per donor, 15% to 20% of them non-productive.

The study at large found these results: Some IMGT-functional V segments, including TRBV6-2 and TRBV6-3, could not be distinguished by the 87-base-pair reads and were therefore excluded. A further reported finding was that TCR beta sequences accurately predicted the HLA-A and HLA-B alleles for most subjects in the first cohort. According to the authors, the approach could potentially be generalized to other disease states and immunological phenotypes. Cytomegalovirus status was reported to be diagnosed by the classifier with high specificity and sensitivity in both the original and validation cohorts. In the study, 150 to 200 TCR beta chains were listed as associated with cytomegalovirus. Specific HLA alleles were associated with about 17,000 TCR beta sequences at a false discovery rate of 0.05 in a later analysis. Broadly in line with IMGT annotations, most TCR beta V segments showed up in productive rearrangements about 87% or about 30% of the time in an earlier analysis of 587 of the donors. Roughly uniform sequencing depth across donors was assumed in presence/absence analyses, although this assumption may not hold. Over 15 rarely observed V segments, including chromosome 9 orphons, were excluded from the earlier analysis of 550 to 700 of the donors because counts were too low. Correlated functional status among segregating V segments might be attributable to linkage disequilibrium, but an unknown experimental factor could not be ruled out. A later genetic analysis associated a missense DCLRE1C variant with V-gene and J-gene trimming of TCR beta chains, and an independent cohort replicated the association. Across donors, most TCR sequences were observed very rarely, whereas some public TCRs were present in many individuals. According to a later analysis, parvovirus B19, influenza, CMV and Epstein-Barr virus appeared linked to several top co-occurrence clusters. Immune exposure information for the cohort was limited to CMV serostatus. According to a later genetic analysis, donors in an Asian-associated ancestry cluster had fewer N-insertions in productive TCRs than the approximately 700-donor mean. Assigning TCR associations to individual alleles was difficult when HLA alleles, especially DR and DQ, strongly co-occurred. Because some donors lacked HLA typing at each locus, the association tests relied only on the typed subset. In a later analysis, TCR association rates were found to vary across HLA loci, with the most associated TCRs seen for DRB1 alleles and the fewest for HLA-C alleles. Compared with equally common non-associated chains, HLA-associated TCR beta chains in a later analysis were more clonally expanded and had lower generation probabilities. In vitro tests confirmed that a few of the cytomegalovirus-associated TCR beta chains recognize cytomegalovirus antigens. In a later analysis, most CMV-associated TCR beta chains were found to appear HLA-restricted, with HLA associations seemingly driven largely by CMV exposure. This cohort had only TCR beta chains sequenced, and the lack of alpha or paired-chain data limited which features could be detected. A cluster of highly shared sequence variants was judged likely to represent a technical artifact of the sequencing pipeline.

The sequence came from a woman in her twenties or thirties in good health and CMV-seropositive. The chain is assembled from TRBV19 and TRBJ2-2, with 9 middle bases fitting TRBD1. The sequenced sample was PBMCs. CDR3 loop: CASSVQGATGELFF. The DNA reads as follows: TGTGCCAGTAGTGTACAGGGGGCTACCGGGGAGCTGTTTTTT.